This T cell receptor (beta chain) was recorded in a study of shared clonotypes between healthy human individuals. Regarding the study as a whole: Sharing of clonotypes among donors was expected to vary with sequencing depth. Sharing across a few donors was seen in 4.5% to 6.5% of naive CD4 clonotypes.

As for this clone: Its antigen is unknown.

The investigators split CD4+ cells into a CD45RA+ naive subset and a CD45RA-negative memory subset. The CDR3 length is 16 residues. V shed 0 bases, J shed 4 bases, and the junction held 7 bases outside the gene matches. Germline assignment: CDR1 LGHNA and CDR2 YNFKEQ. On sorted subsets, replicate PCRs used about 200 ng DNA, or 25,000 to 35,000 T cell genomes. Clones were read by immunoSEQ multiplex PCR, and TCRdb kept only the in-frame ones, dropping some. The repertoire consists of about 2.3 million clones, with 90% to 95% occurring once and the leading ten covering about 0.41%. The specimen sequenced was naive CD4+ T cells from PBMCs. Noted subset: CD45RA+ positively selected. V gene TRBV4-2 combines with J gene TRBJ1-2, with 8 bases matching TRBD1. This sequence originates from a man in his late teens or twenties in good health. Some clones in this sample may be carry-over from other donors' samples. CDR3 region: CASSQDDRGLFYGYTF. Written as DNA, the CDR3 is TGTGCCAGCAGCCAAGACGACAGGGGACTCTTCTATGGCTACACCTTC.